The 27 T cell receptor beta chains below all came from one sample that was sequenced in a study of blood T cell repertoires in COVID-19. Only in-frame clones appear in the TCRdb table, and some are missing; sequencing was by immunoSEQ multiplex PCR. The sample shows 300,000 or so clones, around nine tenths of them seen only once. Material for sequencing was PBMCs or T cells enriched from blood (not recorded which). Receptors were obtained from a woman in her 30s who had recovered from COVID-19.

This clone was seen only once. The chain recombines TRBV4-2 with TRBJ1-5; D is undetermined. The CDR3 is 14 residues long. The germline V and J ends were trimmed by 1 base and 5 bases, with 9 bases remaining between them. Germline lookup yields CDR1 LGHNA and CDR2 YNFKEQ. DNA of the CDR3: TGTGCCAGCAGCCAAGGTCTGGGCGATCAGCCCCAGCATTTT. Translation: CASSQGLGDQPQHF.

This clone has just one count. This chain links TRBV6-5 with TRBJ1-5; 9 bases fit TRBD1. The germline V gene has CDR1 MNHEY and CDR2 SVGAGI. CDR3 size: 13 residues. J was trimmed by 6 bases and V by 6 bases; bases with no gene match: 3. CDR3 in DNA: TGTGCCAGCAGCCAGGACAGGGGTCAGCCCCAGCATTTT. It specifies CASSQDRGQPQHF.

The chain joins TRBV6-4 to TRBJ2-1; TRBD1 might be the D (6 bases). Germline-derived CDR1 and CDR2 are MRHNA and SNTAGT. V was shortened by 3 bases and J by 7 bases, with 7 bases between the two germline ends. This CDR3 comprises 12 residues. This chain's CDR3 is CASSEQGNEQFF. The CDR3 DNA sequence: TGTGCCAGCAGTGAACAGGGTAATGAGCAGTTCTTC.

This rearrangement joins TRBV3-1 (or the pseudogene TRBV3-2) to TRBJ1-1, with D unresolved. Between the trimmed V and J ends, which lost 2 bases and 1 base, there was a span of 11 bases. The CDR3 has 15 residues. Germline CDR1 is LGHDT and CDR2 is YNNKEL (reference sequence). The CDR3 protein is CASSQPGEGNTEAFF. CDR3 nucleotides: TGTGCCAGCAGCCAACCTGGTGAGGGGAACACTGAAGCTTTCTTT.

This sequence joins TRBV6-5 and TRBJ1-6; TRBD1 matches at 7 bases. After removal of 7 bases from V and 7 bases from J, the junction contained 10 bases not matched to a gene. The CDR3 is 15 amino acids. Germline-derived CDR1 and CDR2 are MNHEY and SVGAGI. CDR3 in amino acids: CASTKGDRTNSPLHF. The DNA for the CDR3 is TGTGCCAGCACTAAAGGGGACAGAACCAATTCACCCCTCCACTTT.

The rearrangement joins TRBV6-5 to TRBJ2-7, with TRBD2 identical over 8 bases. Trimming removed 3 bases from V and 4 bases from J; junction bases left unmatched: 5. The germline V gene has CDR1 MNHEY and CDR2 SVGAGI. There are 14 residues in the CDR3. CDR3 protein: CASSYLRGEYEQYF. In nucleotides, the CDR3 is TGTGCCAGCAGTTATTTGCGGGGGGAGTACGAGCAGTACTTC.

The chain combines TRBV6-2 or TRBV6-3 with TRBJ2-5; D is unresolved. The CDR3 consists of 14 residues. Per germline, CDR1 MNHEY and CDR2 SVGEGT. The V and J ends lost 0 bases and 2 bases respectively, with 7 bases between them. The CDR3 sequence is CASSYSAPQETQYF. The CDR3 DNA follows: TGTGCCAGCAGTTACTCGGCACCACAAGAGACCCAGTACTTC.

V and J are TRBV6-5 and TRBJ2-1, with 9 bases matching TRBD2. Germline lookup yields CDR1 MNHEY and CDR2 SVGAGI. J lost 4 bases, V lost 7 bases, and 8 bases had no gene match. The CDR3 covers 15 residues. The CDR3 bases are TGTGCCAGCAACGCGGGGGGGCCAGGTTACAATGAGCAGTTCTTC. Amino acid sequence: CASNAGGPGYNEQFF.

V gene TRBV2 combines with J gene TRBJ1-5; 10 positions match TRBD1. Germline CDR1 reads SNHLY; CDR2 reads FYNNEI. The CDR3 runs 13 residues. With 6 bases clipped from V and 7 bases from J, the junction kept 3 bases outside the gene matches. The CDR3 is CASRGQGGQPQHF. The CDR3 region has the DNA TGTGCCAGCAGAGGACAGGGGGGACAGCCCCAGCATTTT.

This clone showed up just a few times. V is TRBV30 and J is TRBJ1-3, with TRBD1 identical over 8 bases. CDR3 length: 14 residues. Trimming at V came to 6 bases and at J to 0 bases, leaving 4 bases not matched to a gene. The germline V gene has CDR1 GTSNPN and CDR2 SVGIG (reference sequence). The CDR3 is CACQQGGSGNTIYF. The CDR3 DNA reads as TGTGCCTGCCAACAGGGGGGCTCTGGAAACACCATATATTTT.

This clone appeared once. V and J are TRBV6-6 and TRBJ2-3; 9 bases are a match to TRBD2. The J segment lost 2 bases and the V segment lost 7 bases, leaving 4 bases of the junction unmatched. This CDR3 has 14 residues. The V gene's germline CDR1 is MNHNY and CDR2 SVGAGI (reference sequence). The CDR3 region has the DNA TGTGCCAGCAATCTAGCGGGGCCCACAGATACGCAGTATTTT. Translation: CASNLAGPTDTQYF.

This rearrangement joins TRBV7-2 to TRBJ1-6, with D possibly TRBD1 on 5 matching bases. The germline CDR1 and CDR2 sequences are SGHTA and FQGNSA. The length of the CDR3 is 15 residues. V was shortened by 6 bases and J by 0 bases, with 9 bases between the two germline ends. The CDR3 coding sequence is TGTGCCAGCAGGCAGGGATTCTCCTATAATTCACCCCTCCACTTT. Amino acids: CASRQGFSYNSPLHF.

The count of this clone is one. V usage is TRBV11-2 and J usage is TRBJ1-2; no clear D. Germline V gene sequence: CDR1 SGHAT, CDR2 FQNNGV. This CDR3 is 13 amino acids long. Trimming took off 3 bases at V and 2 bases at J, with 7 bases between the two ends. The CDR3 nucleotides read TGTGCCAGCAGCTTTACAGAGAACTATGGCTACACCTTC. Its protein is CASSFTENYGYTF.

V usage is TRBV27 and J usage is TRBJ1-2; D gene ambiguous. The germline CDR1 and CDR2 sequences are MNHEY and SMNVEV (reference sequence). The CDR3 loop spans 15 amino acids. The germline V and J ends were trimmed by 3 bases and 0 bases, with 11 bases remaining between them. The CDR3, as DNA: TGTGCCAGCAGTTTCTTGACACCTGCTAACTATGGCTACACCTTC. Protein product: CASSFLTPANYGYTF.

V and J are TRBV5-1 and TRBJ2-2; D may be TRBD2 (7 bases). The CDR3 sequence is 15 residues long. CDR1 SGHRS and CDR2 YFSETQ come from the germline V gene. The V end was cut by 9 bases, the J end by 6 bases, with 21 bases between. CDR3: CATQPGGRSAGELFF. The CDR3 DNA reads as TGCGCCACCCAGCCCGGGGGGCGCTCCGCCGGGGAGCTGTTTTTT.

The chain has TRBV15 and TRBJ1-1; the D gene is possibly TRBD1 (6 bases). V was pared by 8 bases and J by 2 bases, with 18 bases between. The CDR3 runs 15 residues. From germline, CDR1 is LNHNV and CDR2 YYDKDF (reference sequence). DNA of the CDR3: TGTGCCACCGAAGACCCAGGGGACACTAACACTGAAGCTTTCTTT. Translated: CATEDPGDTNTEAFF.

V gene TRBV6-1 combines with J gene TRBJ1-5; 7 positions match TRBD1. V gave up 0 bases and J gave up 8 bases; unmatched junction bases: 13. Germline-derived CDR1 and CDR2 are MNHNS and SASEGT. The CDR3 extends over 17 amino acids. CDR3 sequence reads: CASSEAPTGASIKPQHF. CDR3 in DNA: TGTGCCAGCAGTGAAGCCCCAACAGGGGCGTCGATCAAGCCCCAGCATTTT.

The chain couples TRBV5-5 to TRBJ1-2; 7 positions agree with TRBD1. Germline CDR1 and CDR2: SGHKS and YYEKEE (reference sequence). V shed 4 bases, J shed 6 bases, and the junction held 12 bases outside the gene matches. The CDR3 has 15 residues. This chain's CDR3 is CASSPDRERWNGYTF. In DNA form, the CDR3 reads TGTGCCAGCAGCCCCGACAGGGAACGTTGGAATGGCTACACCTTC.

The chain uses TRBV30 and TRBJ1-1, with 9 bases lining up with TRBD1. This CDR3 region has 14 residues. Trimming took 8 bases from V and 4 from J; bases not matched to a gene: 11. Looked up from germline, CDR1 is GTSNPN and CDR2 is SVGIG (reference sequence). CDR3 sequence (DNA): TGTGCCGGATTGATAAACAGGGGGCGCACTGAAGCTTTCTTT. As protein: CAGLINRGRTEAFF.

This sequence joins TRBV5-1 and TRBJ1-5; 8 bases match TRBD1. CDR3 length: 17 amino acids. The V gene's germline CDR1 is SGHRS and CDR2 YFSETQ. The V gene end was trimmed by 0 bases and the J gene end by 2 bases; junction bases not matched to a gene: 7. The CDR3 nucleotides are TGCGCCAGCAGCTTGGGGACAGGGTCGATAGGCAATCAGCCCCAGCATTTT. Its protein product is CASSLGTGSIGNQPQHF. The whole variable domain, remainder taken from reference TRBV5-1 and TRBJ1-5, is KAGVTQTPRYLIKTRGQQVTLSCSPISGHRSVSWYQQTPGQGLQFLFEYFSETQRNKGNFPGRFSGRQFSNSRSEMNVSTLELGDSALYLCASSLGTGSIGNQPQHFGDGTRLSIL.

The V gene is TRBV9, the J gene TRBJ2-5; the match to TRBD2 covers 13 bases. From germline, CDR1 is SGDLS and CDR2 YYNGEE. This CDR3 comprises 16 residues. The V and J ends lost 4 bases and 5 bases, in that order; junction bases with no gene match: 8. CDR3 bases: TGTGCCAGCAGCCCCCCGGGACTAGCGGGGTGGGAGACCCAGTACTTC. Amino acids: CASSPPGLAGWETQYF.

The rearrangement joins TRBV5-4 to TRBJ2-5; 8 bases match TRBD2. The ends lost 4 bases at V and 0 bases at J; junction bases unmatched: 8. CDR1 and CDR2 (germline): SGHNT, YYREEE (reference sequence). The CDR3 runs to 16 residues. CDR3 coding DNA: TGTGCCAGCAGCCCCTCCGGGACTAGGAACCAAGAGACCCAGTACTTC. Protein: CASSPSGTRNQETQYF.

The chain couples TRBV29-1 to TRBJ2-1, with 12 bases fitting TRBD2. Trimming took 2 bases from V and 2 from J; bases not matched to a gene: 4. The CDR3 is 16 amino acids. The V gene's germline CDR1 is SQVTM and CDR2 ANQGSEA. In nucleotides, the CDR3 is TGCAGCGTTGAACCGCTAGCGGGGGGGACCTACAATGAGCAGTTCTTC. Translation gives CSVEPLAGGTYNEQFF.

The CDR3 DNA reads as TGTGCCAGCAGTTTAATGGGGCCCAATCAGCCCCAGCATTTT. Protein sequence: CASSLMGPNQPQHF. J is TRBJ1-5 and V is TRBV27, with D perhaps matching TRBD1 (5 bases). Germline V gene sequence: CDR1 MNHEY, CDR2 SMNVEV (reference sequence). This CDR3 comprises 14 residues. V was pared by 2 bases and J by 3 bases, with 8 bases between.

In its sample, this clone was seen once. V and J are TRBV6-5 and TRBJ1-2; 7 bases align to TRBD1. The germline CDR1 and CDR2 sequences are MNHEY and SVGAGI. Trimming at V came to 8 bases and at J to 2 bases, leaving 11 bases not matched to a gene. The CDR3 totals 15 residues. Written as DNA, the CDR3 is TGTGCCAGCCACAATTCCGGGACAGCAAACTATGGCTACACCTTC. This translates into CASHNSGTANYGYTF.

The V and J genes are TRBV7-9 and TRBJ2-7; tentatively, D is TRBD2 (6 bases). Trimming removed 8 bases from V and 2 bases from J, with 10 bases in between. This CDR3 is 12 amino acids long. From germline, CDR1 is SEHNR and CDR2 FQNEAQ (reference sequence). CDR3 nucleotide sequence: TGTGCCAGCGGGGGGACCCCCTACGAGCAGTACTTC. This translates into CASGGTPYEQYF. The full variable domain, rest sourced from reference TRBV7-9 and TRBJ2-7, is DTGVSQNPRHKITKRGQNVTFRCDPISEHNRLYWYRQTLGQGPEFLTYFQNEAQLEKSRLLSDRFSAERPKGSFSTLEIQRTEQGDSAMYLCASGGTPYEQYFGPGTRLTVT.

The chain uses TRBV4-1 and TRBJ1-1; D uncertain. Trimming pared 4 bases from V and 2 bases from J, leaving 11 bases between. Germline CDR1 MGHRA, CDR2 YSYEKL. The CDR3 loop spans 14 amino acids. Here the CDR3 reads CASSLDTYNTEAFF. The DNA of the CDR3 is TGCGCCAGCAGCCTCGACACCTACAACACTGAAGCTTTCTTT.